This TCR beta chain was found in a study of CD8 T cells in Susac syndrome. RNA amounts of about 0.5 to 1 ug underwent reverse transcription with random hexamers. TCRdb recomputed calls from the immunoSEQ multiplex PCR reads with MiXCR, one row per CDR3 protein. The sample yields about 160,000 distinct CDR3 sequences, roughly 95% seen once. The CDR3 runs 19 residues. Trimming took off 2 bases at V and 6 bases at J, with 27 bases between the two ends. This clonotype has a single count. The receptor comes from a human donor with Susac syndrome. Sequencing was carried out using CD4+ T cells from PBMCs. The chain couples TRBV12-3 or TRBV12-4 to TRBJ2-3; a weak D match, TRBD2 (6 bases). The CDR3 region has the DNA TGTGCCAGCAGTTTAATTTTAGCCGGGACGGGACTCGACTGGGATACGCAGTATTTT. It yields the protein CASSLILAGTGLDWDTQYF.